This T cell receptor (beta chain) was profiled in a study of T cell responses to AZD1222 COVID-19 vaccine. This clone has only one observation. The target antigen is unknown. Study-wide results and caveats: Females outnumbered males among donors, who were mostly white British; clonal diversity was possibly underestimated.

The germline CDR1 and CDR2 sequences are SGHAT and FQNNGV. V was pared by 6 bases and J by 4 bases, with 11 bases of the junction left unmatched. CDR3 length: 15 residues. The method was immunoSEQ multiplex PCR; TCRdb's version includes in-frame clones alone and lacks a portion of them. The sample has approximately 140,000 clones; 85% to 95% are singletons. V gene TRBV11-2 combines with J gene TRBJ1-1; 7 nucleotides match TRBD1. Specimen: peripheral blood, collected on day 0 of MenACWY control vaccination. This clonotype originated in an adult in good health. This chain's CDR3 is CASSLLRGKVTEAFF. The CDR3 DNA reads as TGTGCCAGCAGTCTTCTCAGGGGGAAGGTCACTGAAGCTTTCTTT.